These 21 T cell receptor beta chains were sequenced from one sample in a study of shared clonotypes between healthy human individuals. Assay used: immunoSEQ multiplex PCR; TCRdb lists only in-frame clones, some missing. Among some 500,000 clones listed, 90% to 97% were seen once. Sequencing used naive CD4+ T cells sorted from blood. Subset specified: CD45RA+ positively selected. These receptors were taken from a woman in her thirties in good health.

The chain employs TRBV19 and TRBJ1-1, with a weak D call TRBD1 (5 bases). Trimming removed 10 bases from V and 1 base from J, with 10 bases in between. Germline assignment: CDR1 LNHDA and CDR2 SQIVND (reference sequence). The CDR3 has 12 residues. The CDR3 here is CATQGRNTEAFF. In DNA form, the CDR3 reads TGTGCCACTCAGGGACGGAACACTGAAGCTTTCTTT. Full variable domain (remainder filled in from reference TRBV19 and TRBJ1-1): DGGITQSPKYLFRKEGQNVTLSCEQNLNHDAMYWYRQDPGQGLRLIYYSQIVNDFQKGDIAEGYSVSREKKESFPLTVTSAQKNPTAFYLCATQGRNTEAFFGQGTRLTVV.

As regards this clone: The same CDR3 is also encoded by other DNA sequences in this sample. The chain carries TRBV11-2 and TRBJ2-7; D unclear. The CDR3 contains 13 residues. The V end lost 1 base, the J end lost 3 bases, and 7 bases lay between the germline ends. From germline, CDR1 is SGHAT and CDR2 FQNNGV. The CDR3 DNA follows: TGTGCCAGCAGCTTAGTAGGCAGCTACGAGCAGTACTTC. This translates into CASSLVGSYEQYF.

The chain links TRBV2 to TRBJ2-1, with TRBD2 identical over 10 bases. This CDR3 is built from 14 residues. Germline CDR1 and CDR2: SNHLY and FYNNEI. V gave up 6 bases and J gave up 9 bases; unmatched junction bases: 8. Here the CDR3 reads CASSGSGRASEQFF. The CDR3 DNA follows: TGTGCCAGCAGCGGGAGCGGGAGGGCCTCTGAGCAGTTCTTC. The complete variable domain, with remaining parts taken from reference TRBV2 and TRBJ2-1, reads EPEVTQTPSHQVTQMGQEVILRCVPISNHLYFYWYRQILGQKVEFLVSFYNNEISEKSEIFDDQFSVERPDGSNFTLKIRSTKLEDSAMYFCASSGSGRASEQFFGPGTRLTVL.

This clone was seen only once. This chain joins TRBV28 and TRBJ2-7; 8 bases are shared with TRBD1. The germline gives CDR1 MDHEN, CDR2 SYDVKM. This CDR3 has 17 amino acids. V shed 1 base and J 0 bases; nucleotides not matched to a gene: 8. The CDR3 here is CASSLSPRTGSSYEQYF. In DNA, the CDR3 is TGTGCCAGCAGTTTATCCCCTCGGACAGGGAGCTCCTACGAGCAGTACTTC.

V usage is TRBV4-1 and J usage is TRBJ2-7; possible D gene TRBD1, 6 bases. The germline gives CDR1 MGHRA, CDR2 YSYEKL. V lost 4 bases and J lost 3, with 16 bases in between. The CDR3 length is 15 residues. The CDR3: CASSPRKGVYYEQYF. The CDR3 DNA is TGCGCCAGCAGCCCCCGAAAGGGGGTTTACTACGAGCAGTACTTC.

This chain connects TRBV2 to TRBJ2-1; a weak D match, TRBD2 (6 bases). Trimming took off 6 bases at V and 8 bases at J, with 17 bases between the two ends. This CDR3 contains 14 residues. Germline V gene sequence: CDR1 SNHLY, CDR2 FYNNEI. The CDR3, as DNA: TGTGCCAGCAGAAGCCAGGGACTCAGTGATGAGCAGTTCTTC. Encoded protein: CASRSQGLSDEQFF. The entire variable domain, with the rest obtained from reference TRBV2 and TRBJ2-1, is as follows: EPEVTQTPSHQVTQMGQEVILRCVPISNHLYFYWYRQILGQKVEFLVSFYNNEISEKSEIFDDQFSVERPDGSNFTLKIRSTKLEDSAMYFCASRSQGLSDEQFFGPGTRLTVL.

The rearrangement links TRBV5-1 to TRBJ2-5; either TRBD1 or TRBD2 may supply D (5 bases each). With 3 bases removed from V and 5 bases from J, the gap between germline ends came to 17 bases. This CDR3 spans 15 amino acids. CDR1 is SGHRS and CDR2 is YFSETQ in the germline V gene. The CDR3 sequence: CASSSYPGARETQYF. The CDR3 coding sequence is TGCGCCAGCAGCTCATACCCCGGGGCCAGGGAGACCCAGTACTTC.

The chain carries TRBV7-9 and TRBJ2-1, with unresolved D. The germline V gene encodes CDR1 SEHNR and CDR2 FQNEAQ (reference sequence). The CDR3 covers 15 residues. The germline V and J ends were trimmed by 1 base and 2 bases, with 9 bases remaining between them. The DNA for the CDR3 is TGTGCCAGCAGCTTAGATACGGGTCCCTACAATGAGCAGTTCTTC. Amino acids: CASSLDTGPYNEQFF. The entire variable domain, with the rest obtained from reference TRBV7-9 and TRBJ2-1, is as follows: DTGVSQNPRHKITKRGQNVTFRCDPISEHNRLYWYRQTLGQGPEFLTYFQNEAQLEKSRLLSDRFSAERPKGSFSTLEIQRTEQGDSAMYLCASSLDTGPYNEQFFGPGTRLTVL.

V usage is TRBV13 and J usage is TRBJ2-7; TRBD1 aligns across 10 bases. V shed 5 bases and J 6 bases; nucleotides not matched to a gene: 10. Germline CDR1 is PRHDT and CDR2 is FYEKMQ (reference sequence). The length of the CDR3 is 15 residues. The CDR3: CASSPTRTGGSEQYF. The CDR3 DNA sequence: TGTGCCAGCAGCCCGACGCGGACAGGGGGAAGCGAGCAGTACTTC.

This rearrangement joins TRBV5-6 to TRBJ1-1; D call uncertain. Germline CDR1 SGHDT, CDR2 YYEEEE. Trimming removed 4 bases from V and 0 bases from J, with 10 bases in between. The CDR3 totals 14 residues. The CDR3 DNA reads TGTGCCAGCAGCCCGAACAGACTGAACACTGAAGCTTTCTTT. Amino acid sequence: CASSPNRLNTEAFF.

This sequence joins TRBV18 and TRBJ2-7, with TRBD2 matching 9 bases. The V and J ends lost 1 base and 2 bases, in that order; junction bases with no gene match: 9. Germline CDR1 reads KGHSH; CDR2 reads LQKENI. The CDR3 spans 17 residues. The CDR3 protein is CASSPRVAGARTYEQYF. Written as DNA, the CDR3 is TGTGCCAGCTCACCACGAGTAGCGGGAGCCAGAACCTACGAGCAGTACTTC.

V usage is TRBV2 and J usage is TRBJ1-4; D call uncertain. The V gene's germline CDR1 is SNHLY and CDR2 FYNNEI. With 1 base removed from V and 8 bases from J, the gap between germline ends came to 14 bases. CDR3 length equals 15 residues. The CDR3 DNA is TGTGCCAGCAGTGAAGAGGTGGCAGGCGGCGAAAAACTGTTTTTT. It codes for CASSEEVAGGEKLFF. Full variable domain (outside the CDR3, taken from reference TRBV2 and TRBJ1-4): EPEVTQTPSHQVTQMGQEVILRCVPISNHLYFYWYRQILGQKVEFLVSFYNNEISEKSEIFDDQFSVERPDGSNFTLKIRSTKLEDSAMYFCASSEEVAGGEKLFFGSGTQLSVL.

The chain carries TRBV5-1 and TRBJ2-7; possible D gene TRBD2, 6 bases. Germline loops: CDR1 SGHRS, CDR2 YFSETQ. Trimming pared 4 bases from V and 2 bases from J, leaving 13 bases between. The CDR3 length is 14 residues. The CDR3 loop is CASSPGLVTYEQYF. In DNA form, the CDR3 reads TGCGCCAGCAGCCCGGGACTCGTCACCTACGAGCAGTACTTC.

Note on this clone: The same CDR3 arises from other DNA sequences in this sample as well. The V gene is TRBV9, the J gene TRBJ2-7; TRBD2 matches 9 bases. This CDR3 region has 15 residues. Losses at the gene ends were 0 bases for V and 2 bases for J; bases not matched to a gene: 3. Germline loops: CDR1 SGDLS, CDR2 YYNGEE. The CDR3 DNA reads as TGTGCCAGCAGCGTAGGTCTAGCGGGGACCTACGAGCAGTACTTC. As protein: CASSVGLAGTYEQYF.

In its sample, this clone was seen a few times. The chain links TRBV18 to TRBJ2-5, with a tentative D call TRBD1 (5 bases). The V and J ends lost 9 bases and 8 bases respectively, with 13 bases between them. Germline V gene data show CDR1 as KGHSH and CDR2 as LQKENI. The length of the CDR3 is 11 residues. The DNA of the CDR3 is TGTGCCAGTCGCCAGGGCCAAACCCAGTACTTC. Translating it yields CASRQGQTQYF. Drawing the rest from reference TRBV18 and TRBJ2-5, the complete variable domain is NAGVMQNPRHLVRRRGQEARLRCSPMKGHSHVYWYRQLPEEGLKFMVYLQKENIIDESGMPKERFSAEFPKEGPSILRIQQVVRGDSAAYFCASRQGQTQYFGPGTRLLVL.

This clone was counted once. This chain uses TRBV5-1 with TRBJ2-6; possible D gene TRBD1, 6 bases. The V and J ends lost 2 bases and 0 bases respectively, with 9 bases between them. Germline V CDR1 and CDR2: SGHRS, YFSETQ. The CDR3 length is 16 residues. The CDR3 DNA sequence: TGCGCCAGCAGCTTTCAGGGGACCTCTGGGGCCAACGTCCTGACTTTC. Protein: CASSFQGTSGANVLTF. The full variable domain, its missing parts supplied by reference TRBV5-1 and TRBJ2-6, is KAGVTQTPRYLIKTRGQQVTLSCSPISGHRSVSWYQQTPGQGLQFLFEYFSETQRNKGNFPGRFSGRQFSNSRSEMNVSTLELGDSALYLCASSFQGTSGANVLTFGAGSRLTVL.

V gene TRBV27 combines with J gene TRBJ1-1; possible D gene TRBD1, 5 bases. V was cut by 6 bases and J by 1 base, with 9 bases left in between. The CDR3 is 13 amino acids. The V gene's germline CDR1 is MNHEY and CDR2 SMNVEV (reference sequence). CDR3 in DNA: TGTGCCAGCAGCTTCGACAGGAACACTGAAGCTTTCTTT. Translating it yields CASSFDRNTEAFF.

In DNA, the CDR3 is TGTGCCAGCAGTGGAGACAGGGGGCGTCGAGAGACCCAGTACTTC. Its translation: CASSGDRGRRETQYF. This chain joins TRBV2 and TRBJ2-5; 10 positions agree with TRBD1. Trimming removed 4 bases from V and 4 bases from J; junction bases left unmatched: 6. CDR3 length: 15 residues. The V gene's germline CDR1 is SNHLY and CDR2 FYNNEI.

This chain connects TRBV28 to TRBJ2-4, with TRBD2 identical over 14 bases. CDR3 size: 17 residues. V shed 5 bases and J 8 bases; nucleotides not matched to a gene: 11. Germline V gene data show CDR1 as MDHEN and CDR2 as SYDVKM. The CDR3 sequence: CASSRWGLAGDKDIQYF. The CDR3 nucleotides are TGTGCCAGCAGTCGGTGGGGACTAGCGGGAGATAAGGACATTCAGTACTTC. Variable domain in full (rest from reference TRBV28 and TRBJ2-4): DVKVTQSSRYLVKRTGEKVFLECVQDMDHENMFWYRQDPGLGLRLIYFSYDVKMKEKGDIPEGYSVSREKKERFSLILESASTNQTSMYLCASSRWGLAGDKDIQYFGAGTRLSVL.

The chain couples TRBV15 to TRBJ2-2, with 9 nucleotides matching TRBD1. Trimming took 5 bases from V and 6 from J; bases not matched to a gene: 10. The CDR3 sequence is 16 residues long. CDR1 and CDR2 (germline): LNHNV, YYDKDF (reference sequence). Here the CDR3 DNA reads TGTGCCACCAGCGAACCGGGACAGGGCTTGGCCGGGGAGCTGTTTTTT. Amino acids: CATSEPGQGLAGELFF.

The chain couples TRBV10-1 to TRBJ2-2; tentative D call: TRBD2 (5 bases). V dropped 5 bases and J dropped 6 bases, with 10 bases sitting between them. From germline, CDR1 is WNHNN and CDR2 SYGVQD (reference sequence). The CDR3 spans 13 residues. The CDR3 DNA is TGCGCCAGCAGTAGACTAATTTCCGGGGAGCTGTTTTTT. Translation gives CASSRLISGELFF.